Following are 2 T cell receptor beta chains from one sample sequenced in a study of cytomegalovirus exposure and HLA in healthy donors. The study ran its PCR with 60 Vbeta and 13 Jbeta primers. The repertoire was sequenced with immunoSEQ multiplex PCR; TCRdb's copy has only in-frame clones and lacks some. This sample yields roughly 160,000 clones, of which more than 65% are seen a single time; roughly 1.7% belongs to the top ten. The specimen sequenced was PBMCs. The receptors originated from a woman aged 25 to 45 in good health and CMV-seronegative.

V is TRBV5-6 and J is TRBJ1-2; possible D gene TRBD1, 6 bases. Trimming removed 0 bases from V and 4 bases from J, with 16 bases in between. The CDR3 sequence is 16 residues long. CDR1 is SGHDT, CDR2 YYEEEE, per germline. CDR3 sequence reads: CASSLAIRGAGYGYTF. The DNA for the CDR3 is TGTGCCAGCAGCTTGGCCATTCGGGGGGCTGGCTATGGCTACACCTTC.

The gene calls are TRBV4-2 and TRBJ2-7; tentative D call: TRBD2 (6 bases). The V gene lost 6 bases and the J gene lost 4 bases, with 7 bases spanning the gap. CDR1 LGHNA and CDR2 YNFKEQ come from the germline V gene. The CDR3 extends over 11 amino acids. CDR3 sequence: CASSGGYEQYF. Here the CDR3 DNA reads TGTGCCAGCAGTGGGGGGTACGAGCAGTACTTC.